The 28 T cell receptor beta chains below all came from one sample that was sequenced in a study of technical replicates of blood from a few donors (dated 2017 in TCRdb). Libraries were built with the immunoSEQ multiplex PCR assay. The table was pulled from immuneACCESS by TCRdb, which kept in-frame rearrangements only. Such tables lose some clones; where checked, under half of the loss comes from unresolved V genes, and the rest has no known cause. The table for this sample lists 65,000 to 80,000 clones; around 96% of them were counted only once. The ten largest clones add up to roughly 0.35% of the sample. Source material: T cells isolated from PBMCs. The receptors derive from a human donor in good health.

The CDR3, as DNA: TGCGCCAGCAGCCAAGAAGGGACTAGGACAGATACGCAGTATTTT. Protein sequence: CASSQEGTRTDTQYF. The chain joins TRBV4-3 to TRBJ2-3, with 8 bases matching TRBD2. CDR3 length equals 15 residues. Germline V gives CDR1 LGHNA, CDR2 YSLEER. V lost 0 bases and J lost 3; bases outside the gene matches: 2.

The chain is built from TRBV7-2 and TRBJ1-1; D may be TRBD1 (5 bases). The CDR3 extends over 11 amino acids. Trimming cost V 8 bases and J 7 bases, with 11 bases left between them. CDR1 and CDR2 (germline): SGHTA, FQGNSA. CDR3 coding DNA: TGTGCCAGCTGTACAGGAGTTGAAGCTTTCTTT. It specifies CASCTGVEAFF. Based on the CDR3 plus reference TRBV7-2 and TRBJ1-1, the full variable domain is GAGVSQSPSNKVTEKGKDVELRCDPISGHTALYWYRQSLGQGLEFLIYFQGNSAPDKSGLPSDRFSAERTGGSVSTLTIQRTQQEDSAVYLCASCTGVEAFFGQGTRLTVV.

This clone was counted once. The chain employs TRBV28 and TRBJ1-1; D is possibly TRBD1 (6 bases). Deletions cut 5 bases from V and 1 base from J, with 17 bases between. This CDR3 contains 16 residues. In germline, CDR1 is MDHEN, CDR2 SYDVKM. The CDR3 nucleotides read TGTGCCAGCAGTCAGACCGGGACACATCAGAACACTGAAGCTTTCTTT. Amino acid sequence: CASSQTGTHQNTEAFF.

This sequence joins TRBV27 and TRBJ2-5, with TRBD2 matching over 8 bases. Germline trimming cut 4 bases from V and 4 bases from J; bases unmatched to any gene: 8. Germline V gene sequence: CDR1 MNHEY, CDR2 SMNVEV (reference sequence). This CDR3 is built from 15 residues. CDR3 loop: CASSSIGLAGETQYF. For the CDR3, the DNA is TGTGCCAGCAGTTCAATAGGACTAGCAGGAGAGACCCAGTACTTC.

This clone was seen just once. This chain uses TRBV15 with TRBJ2-6, with 7 bases that match TRBD1. V shed 3 bases, J shed 2 bases, and the junction held 7 bases outside the gene matches. Germline CDR1 is LNHNV and CDR2 is YYDKDF (reference sequence). The CDR3 has 17 residues. The CDR3 here is CATSRNRGTAGANVLTF. DNA of the CDR3: TGTGCCACCAGCAGGAACAGGGGCACAGCTGGGGCCAACGTCCTGACTTTC.

This clone was seen just once. The V gene is TRBV7-9, the J gene TRBJ1-2, with no clear D. The CDR3 contains 12 residues. Trimming cost V 8 bases and J 10 bases, with 17 bases left between them. Germline assignment: CDR1 SEHNR and CDR2 FQNEAQ (reference sequence). CDR3 in DNA: TGTGCCAGCGGGCACGGGGTGCCAATCTACACCTTC. It codes for CASGHGVPIYTF.

This sequence joins TRBV11-3 and TRBJ1-5; no firm D call. This CDR3 contains 16 residues. The V gene's germline CDR1 is SGHNT and CDR2 YENEEA. V lost 4 bases and J 8 bases, leaving 21 bases between the germline ends. CDR3: CASSYQKAGEREPQHF. CDR3 sequence (DNA): TGTGCCAGCAGCTATCAGAAGGCGGGTGAGAGGGAGCCCCAGCATTTT.

The chain couples TRBV6-5 to TRBJ2-1, with D perhaps matching TRBD2 (6 bases). The length of the CDR3 is 14 residues. Germline V lookup: CDR1 MNHEY, CDR2 SVGAGI. V lost 6 bases to trimming and J lost 10 bases, with 19 bases between them. CDR3 bases: TGTGCCAGCAGGGAACTAGCTCTGGTAAACGAGCAGTTCTTC. Its translation is CASRELALVNEQFF.

In its sample, this clone was seen once. This rearrangement joins TRBV25-1 to TRBJ1-2; 9 nucleotides align to TRBD1. The length of the CDR3 is 13 residues. The J segment lost 3 bases and the V segment lost 6 bases, leaving 2 bases of the junction unmatched. CDR1 is MGHDK, CDR2 SYGVNS, per germline. CDR3 amino acids: CASRQGADYGYTF. DNA for the CDR3: TGTGCCAGCAGACAGGGGGCAGACTATGGCTACACCTTC.

V gene TRBV5-1 combines with J gene TRBJ1-1; 8 nucleotides agree with TRBD1. Germline values: CDR1 SGHRS, CDR2 YFSETQ. The ends lost 4 bases at V and 8 bases at J; junction bases unmatched: 7. The CDR3 sequence is 13 residues long. The CDR3 protein is CASSPGQGFEAFF. The CDR3 bases are TGCGCCAGCAGCCCCGGACAGGGTTTCGAAGCTTTCTTT.

J is TRBJ2-2 and V is TRBV29-1; possible D gene TRBD2, 5 bases. The CDR3 contains 11 residues. Germline V gene data show CDR1 as SQVTM and CDR2 as ANQGSEA. V was trimmed by 6 bases and J by 6 bases, leaving 8 bases between them. The CDR3 loop is CSVPGAGELFF. The DNA for the CDR3 is TGCAGCGTCCCCGGGGCCGGGGAGCTGTTTTTT.

The chain joins TRBV2 to TRBJ1-1; TRBD1 is a possible D gene (5 bases). Germline values: CDR1 SNHLY, CDR2 FYNNEI. This CDR3 region has 16 residues. The V and J ends lost 7 bases and 3 bases respectively, with 21 bases between them. The CDR3 DNA is TGTGCCAGCATTGGGACTTATTCGCGGAGGCACACTGAAGCTTTCTTT. This sequence encodes CASIGTYSRRHTEAFF.

The chain has TRBV18 and TRBJ2-5; D is ambiguous. This CDR3 is 13 amino acids long. V was trimmed by 0 bases and J by 4 bases, leaving 6 bases between them. Germline V gene sequence: CDR1 KGHSH, CDR2 LQKENI. CDR3 DNA sequence: TGTGCCAGCTCACCACCTGCGTCAGAGACCCAGTACTTC. Its translation: CASSPPASETQYF.

The V and J genes are TRBV7-8 and TRBJ2-7; 14 nucleotides align to TRBD2. The CDR3 totals 15 residues. J was trimmed by 3 bases and V by 3 bases; bases with no gene match: 1. Germline values: CDR1 SGHVS, CDR2 FQNEAQ. Here the CDR3 DNA reads TGTGCCAGCAGCTTGGGACTAGCGGGGGACTACGAGCAGTACTTC. This codes for CASSLGLAGDYEQYF.

V is TRBV7-9 and J is TRBJ2-7; no clear D. Germline V gives CDR1 SEHNR, CDR2 FQNEAQ (reference sequence). The CDR3 has 12 residues. The V gene lost 4 bases and the J gene lost 7 bases, with 11 bases spanning the gap. The CDR3 sequence is CASSSFTREQYF. In DNA form, the CDR3 reads TGTGCCAGCAGCTCATTCACCCGGGAGCAGTACTTC.

The chain combines TRBV28 with TRBJ2-3, with 12 bases fitting TRBD1. Germline assignment: CDR1 MDHEN and CDR2 SYDVKM. The CDR3 totals 16 residues. The junction had 6 bases not matched to a gene; V was cut back by 3 bases and J by 5 bases. The CDR3 is CASSFPGQGALDTQYF. CDR3 DNA sequence: TGTGCCAGCAGTTTCCCGGGACAGGGGGCCTTAGATACGCAGTATTTT.

CDR3 in DNA: TGTGCCAGCAGCGTAGCAGGTAGCACAGATACGCAGTATTTT. Amino acid sequence: CASSVAGSTDTQYF. This chain connects TRBV9 to TRBJ2-3; D unresolved. V lost 0 bases, J lost 0 bases, and 5 bases lay in between. Germline V lookup: CDR1 SGDLS, CDR2 YYNGEE. The CDR3 is made up of 14 amino acids. Full variable domain (rest looked up from reference TRBV9 and TRBJ2-3): DSGVTQTPKHLITATGQRVTLRCSPRSGDLSVYWYQQSLDQGLQFLIQYYNGEERAKGNILERFSAQQFPDLHSELNLSSLELGDSALYFCASSVAGSTDTQYFGPGTRLTVL.

The V call is TRBV5-4, the J call TRBJ2-3; weak D call: TRBD2 (6 bases). V lost 6 bases to trimming and J lost 0 bases, with 11 bases between them. This CDR3 region has 14 residues. CDR1 and CDR2 from the germline V gene are SGHNT and YYREEE (reference sequence). CDR3 sequence reads: CASTRAGSTDTQYF. The DNA for the CDR3 is TGTGCCAGCACCCGGGCGGGAAGCACAGATACGCAGTATTTT.

This clone has just one count. The chain uses TRBV25-1 and TRBJ2-5, with TRBD1 matching over 7 bases. CDR3 length equals 14 residues. Germline V gene lookup returns CDR1 MGHDK and CDR2 SYGVNS. V dropped 3 bases and J dropped 2; count of bases not matched to a gene: 3. The chain's CDR3 is CASSEDRLQETQYF. DNA of the CDR3: TGTGCCAGCAGTGAGGACAGGTTACAAGAGACCCAGTACTTC.

This clone has only one observation. The chain has TRBV11-2 and TRBJ1-2; no definite D call. Germline loops: CDR1 SGHAT, CDR2 FQNNGV. The CDR3 extends over 13 amino acids. Trimming removed 3 bases at V and 3 bases at J, with 8 bases between. CDR3 in amino acids: CASSFAGDYGYTF. The CDR3 DNA reads as TGTGCCAGCAGCTTTGCAGGCGACTATGGCTACACCTTC. The whole variable domain, remainder taken from reference TRBV11-2 and TRBJ1-2, is EAGVAQSPRYKIIEKRQSVAFWCNPISGHATLYWYQQILGQGPKLLIQFQNNGVVDDSQLPKDRFSAERLKGVDSTLKIQPAKLEDSAVYLCASSFAGDYGYTFGSGTRLTVV.

This sequence joins TRBV19 and TRBJ2-1, with a weak D call TRBD1 (5 bases). The CDR3 spans 13 residues. Germline V lookup: CDR1 LNHDA, CDR2 SQIVND (reference sequence). V lost 6 bases, J lost 7 bases, and 13 bases lay in between. The CDR3 DNA reads TGTGCCAGTAGCCGGCAGGGCAGGAATGAGCAGTTCTTC. This gives the protein CASSRQGRNEQFF. Together with reference TRBV19 and TRBJ2-1, the CDR3 gives the full variable domain: DGGITQSPKYLFRKEGQNVTLSCEQNLNHDAMYWYRQDPGQGLRLIYYSQIVNDFQKGDIAEGYSVSREKKESFPLTVTSAQKNPTAFYLCASSRQGRNEQFFGPGTRLTVL.

The DNA of the CDR3 is TGTGCCAGCAGCGTAGCGGGAGGGCCGACTGGCGGGGAGCTGTTTTTT. It specifies CASSVAGGPTGGELFF. The chain joins TRBV9 to TRBJ2-2; 8 bases fit TRBD2. CDR1 and CDR2 from the germline V gene are SGDLS and YYNGEE. There are 16 residues in the CDR3. J was trimmed by 7 bases and V by 0 bases; bases with no gene match: 8.

CDR3 nucleotides: TGTGCCAGCAGAGGGTCCGGGACAGCTTCGGGCTACACCTTC. It yields the protein CASRGSGTASGYTF. This chain joins TRBV6-1 and TRBJ1-2; TRBD1 agrees at 7 bases. Germline CDR1 MNHNS, CDR2 SASEGT. CDR3 length: 14 amino acids. The ends lost 6 bases at V and 8 bases at J; junction bases unmatched: 12.

The V gene is TRBV6-5, the J gene TRBJ2-7; TRBD1 agrees at 7 bases. Germline V gives CDR1 MNHEY, CDR2 SVGAGI. The CDR3 totals 14 residues. V gave up 6 bases and J gave up 2 bases; unmatched junction bases: 7. The CDR3 spells CASSFGQAAYEQYF. In nucleotides, the CDR3 is TGTGCCAGCAGCTTTGGACAGGCAGCCTACGAGCAGTACTTC.

The chain recombines TRBV5-1 with TRBJ1-5; tentatively, D is TRBD1 (6 bases). The germline CDR1 and CDR2 sequences are SGHRS and YFSETQ. V lost 4 bases and J lost 7, with 12 bases in between. This CDR3 region has 13 residues. CDR3 DNA: TGCGCCAGCAGCCGAGGGGGAGAGCAGCCCCAGCATTTT. Its protein is CASSRGGEQPQHF. Full variable domain (outside the CDR3, taken from reference TRBV5-1 and TRBJ1-5): KAGVTQTPRYLIKTRGQQVTLSCSPISGHRSVSWYQQTPGQGLQFLFEYFSETQRNKGNFPGRFSGRQFSNSRSEMNVSTLELGDSALYLCASSRGGEQPQHFGDGTRLSIL.

This sequence joins TRBV21-1 and TRBJ1-3. TRBV21-1 constitutes a pseudogene. CDR3 length: 13 amino acids. For the CDR3, the DNA is TGTGCCGGAGGGACCGCATCGTTGAACACCATATATTTT. It codes for CAGGTASLNTIYF.

The chain combines TRBV28 with TRBJ1-5; 8 positions agree with TRBD1. CDR3 size: 15 residues. With 1 base clipped from V and 9 bases from J, the junction kept 8 bases outside the gene matches. Germline V lookup: CDR1 MDHEN, CDR2 SYDVKM. CDR3 amino acids: CASSLSGTGRRPQHF. Here the CDR3 DNA reads TGTGCCAGCAGTTTATCTGGGACAGGACGTCGGCCCCAGCATTTT.

The CDR3: CASSLTSGRAGKEQYF. CDR3 sequence (DNA): TGTGCCAGCAGCCTCACTAGCGGGAGGGCCGGAAAGGAGCAGTACTTC. This chain connects TRBV28 to TRBJ2-7; 13 bases agree with TRBD2. This CDR3 has 16 amino acids. Germline-derived CDR1 and CDR2 are MDHEN and SYDVKM. V shed 6 bases, J shed 7 bases, and the junction held 12 bases outside the gene matches.